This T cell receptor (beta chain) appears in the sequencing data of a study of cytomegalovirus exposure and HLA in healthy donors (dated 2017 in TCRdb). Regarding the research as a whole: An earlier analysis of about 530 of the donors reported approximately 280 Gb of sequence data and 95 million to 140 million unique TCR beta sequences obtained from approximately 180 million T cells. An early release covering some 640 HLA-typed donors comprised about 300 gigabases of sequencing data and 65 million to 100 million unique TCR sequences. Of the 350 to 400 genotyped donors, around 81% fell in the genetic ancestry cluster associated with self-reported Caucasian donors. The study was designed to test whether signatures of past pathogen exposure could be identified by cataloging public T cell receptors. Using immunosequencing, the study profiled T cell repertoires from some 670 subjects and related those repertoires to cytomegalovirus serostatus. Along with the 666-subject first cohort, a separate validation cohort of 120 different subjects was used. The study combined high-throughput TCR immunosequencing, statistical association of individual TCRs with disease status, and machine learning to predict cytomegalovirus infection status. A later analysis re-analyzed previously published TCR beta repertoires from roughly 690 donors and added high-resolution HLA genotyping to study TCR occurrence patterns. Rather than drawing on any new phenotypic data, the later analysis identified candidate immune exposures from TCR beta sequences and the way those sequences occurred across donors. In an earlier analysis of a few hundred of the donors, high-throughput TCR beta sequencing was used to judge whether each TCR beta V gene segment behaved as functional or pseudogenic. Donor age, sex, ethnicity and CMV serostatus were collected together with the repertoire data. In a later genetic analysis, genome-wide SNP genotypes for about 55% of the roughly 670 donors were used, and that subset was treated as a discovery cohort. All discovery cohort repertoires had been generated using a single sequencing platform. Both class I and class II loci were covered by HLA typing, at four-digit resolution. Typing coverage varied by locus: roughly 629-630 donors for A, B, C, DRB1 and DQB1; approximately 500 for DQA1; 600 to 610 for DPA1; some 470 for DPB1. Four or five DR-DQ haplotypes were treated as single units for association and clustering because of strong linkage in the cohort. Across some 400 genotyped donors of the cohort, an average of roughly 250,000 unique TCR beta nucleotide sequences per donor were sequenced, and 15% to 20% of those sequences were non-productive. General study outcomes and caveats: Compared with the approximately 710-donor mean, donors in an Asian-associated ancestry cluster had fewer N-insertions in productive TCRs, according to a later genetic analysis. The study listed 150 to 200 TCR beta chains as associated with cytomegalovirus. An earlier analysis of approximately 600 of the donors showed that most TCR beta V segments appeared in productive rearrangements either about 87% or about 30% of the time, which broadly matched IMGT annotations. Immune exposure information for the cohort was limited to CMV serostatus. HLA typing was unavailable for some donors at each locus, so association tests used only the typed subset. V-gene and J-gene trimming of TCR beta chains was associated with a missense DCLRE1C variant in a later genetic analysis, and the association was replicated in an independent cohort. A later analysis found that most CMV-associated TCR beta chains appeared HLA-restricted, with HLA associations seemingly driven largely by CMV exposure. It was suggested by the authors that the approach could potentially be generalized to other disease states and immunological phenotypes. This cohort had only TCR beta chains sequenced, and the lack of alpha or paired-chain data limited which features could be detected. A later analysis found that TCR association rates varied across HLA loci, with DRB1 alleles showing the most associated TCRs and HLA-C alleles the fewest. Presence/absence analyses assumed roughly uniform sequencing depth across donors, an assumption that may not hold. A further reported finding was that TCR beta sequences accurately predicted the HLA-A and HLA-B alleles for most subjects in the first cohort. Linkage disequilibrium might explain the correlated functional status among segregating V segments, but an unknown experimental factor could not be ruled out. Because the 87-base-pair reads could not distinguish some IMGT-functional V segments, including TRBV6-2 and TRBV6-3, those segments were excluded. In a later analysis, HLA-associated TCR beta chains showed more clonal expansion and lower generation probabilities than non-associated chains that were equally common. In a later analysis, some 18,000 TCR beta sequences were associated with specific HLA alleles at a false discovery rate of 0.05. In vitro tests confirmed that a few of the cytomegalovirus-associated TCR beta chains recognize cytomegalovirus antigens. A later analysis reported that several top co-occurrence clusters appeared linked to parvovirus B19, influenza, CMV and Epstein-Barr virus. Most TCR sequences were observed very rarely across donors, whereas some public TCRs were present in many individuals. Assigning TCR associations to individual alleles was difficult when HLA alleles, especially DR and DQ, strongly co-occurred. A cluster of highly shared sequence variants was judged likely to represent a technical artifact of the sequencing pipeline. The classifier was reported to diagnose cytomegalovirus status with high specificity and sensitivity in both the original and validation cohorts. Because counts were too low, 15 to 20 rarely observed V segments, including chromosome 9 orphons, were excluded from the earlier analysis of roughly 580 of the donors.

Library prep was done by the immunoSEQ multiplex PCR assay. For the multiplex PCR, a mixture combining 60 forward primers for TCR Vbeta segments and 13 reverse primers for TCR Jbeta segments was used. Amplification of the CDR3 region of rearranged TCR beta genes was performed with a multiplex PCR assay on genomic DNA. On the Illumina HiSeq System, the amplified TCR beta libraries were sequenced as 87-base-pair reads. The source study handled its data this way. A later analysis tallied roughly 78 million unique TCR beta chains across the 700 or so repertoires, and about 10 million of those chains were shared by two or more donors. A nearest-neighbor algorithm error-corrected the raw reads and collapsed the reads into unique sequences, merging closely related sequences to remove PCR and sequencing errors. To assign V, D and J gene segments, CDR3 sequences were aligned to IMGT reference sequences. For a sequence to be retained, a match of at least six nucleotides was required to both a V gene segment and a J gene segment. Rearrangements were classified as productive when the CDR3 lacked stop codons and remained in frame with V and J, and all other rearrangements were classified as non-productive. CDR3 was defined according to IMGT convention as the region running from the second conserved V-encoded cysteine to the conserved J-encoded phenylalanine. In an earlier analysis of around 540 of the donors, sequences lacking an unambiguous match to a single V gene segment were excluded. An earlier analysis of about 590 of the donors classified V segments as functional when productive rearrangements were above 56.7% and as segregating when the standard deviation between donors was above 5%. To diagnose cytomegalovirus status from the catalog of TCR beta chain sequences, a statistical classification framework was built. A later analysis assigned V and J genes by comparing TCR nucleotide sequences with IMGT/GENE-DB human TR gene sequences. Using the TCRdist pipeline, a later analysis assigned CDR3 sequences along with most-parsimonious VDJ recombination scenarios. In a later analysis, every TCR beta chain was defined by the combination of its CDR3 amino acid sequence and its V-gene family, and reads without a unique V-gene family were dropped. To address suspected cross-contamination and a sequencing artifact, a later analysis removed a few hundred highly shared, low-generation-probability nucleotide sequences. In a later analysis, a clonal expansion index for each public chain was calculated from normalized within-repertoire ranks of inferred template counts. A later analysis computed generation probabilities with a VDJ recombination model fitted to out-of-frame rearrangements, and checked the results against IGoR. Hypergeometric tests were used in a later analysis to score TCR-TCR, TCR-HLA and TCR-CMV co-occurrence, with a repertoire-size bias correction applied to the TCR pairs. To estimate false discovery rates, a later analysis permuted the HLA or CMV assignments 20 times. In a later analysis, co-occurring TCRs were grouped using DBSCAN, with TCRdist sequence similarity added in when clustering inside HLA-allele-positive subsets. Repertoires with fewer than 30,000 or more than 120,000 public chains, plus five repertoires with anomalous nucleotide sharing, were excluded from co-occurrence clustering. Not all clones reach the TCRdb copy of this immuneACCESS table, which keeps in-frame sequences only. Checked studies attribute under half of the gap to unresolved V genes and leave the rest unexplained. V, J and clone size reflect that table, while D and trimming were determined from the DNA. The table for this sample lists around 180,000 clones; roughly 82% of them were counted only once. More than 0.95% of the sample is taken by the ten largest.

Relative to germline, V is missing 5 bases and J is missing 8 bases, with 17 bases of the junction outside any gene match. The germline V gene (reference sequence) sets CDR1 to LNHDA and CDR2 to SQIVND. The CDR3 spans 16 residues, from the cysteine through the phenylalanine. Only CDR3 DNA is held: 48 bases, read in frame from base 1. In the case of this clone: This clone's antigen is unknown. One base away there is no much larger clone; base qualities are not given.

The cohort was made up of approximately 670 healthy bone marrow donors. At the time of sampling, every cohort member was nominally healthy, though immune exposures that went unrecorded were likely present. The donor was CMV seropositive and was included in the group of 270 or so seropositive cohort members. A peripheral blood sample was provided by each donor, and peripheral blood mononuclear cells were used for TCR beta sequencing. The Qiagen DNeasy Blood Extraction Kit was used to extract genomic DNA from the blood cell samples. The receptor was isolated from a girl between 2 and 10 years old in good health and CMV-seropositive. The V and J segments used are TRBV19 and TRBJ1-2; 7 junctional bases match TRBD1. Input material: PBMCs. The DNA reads TGTGCCAGTAGTGCCGCTGTCCGGACAGGTCTTGGGGGCTACACCTTC. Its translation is CASSAAVRTGLGGYTF.